The sequence of this TCR beta chain was determined in a study of CD8 T cells in ankylosing spondylitis. Study-wide results and caveats: Disease-associated clones were reportedly significantly overrepresented in matched ankylosing spondylitis synovial fluid. What appeared characteristic of ankylosing spondylitis blood was a TCR beta motif of several highly homologous variants. Relatively scarce in peripheral blood, disease-linked clones were CD8+.

Trimming pared 4 bases from V and 4 bases from J, leaving 10 bases between. The germline V gene encodes CDR1 WNHNN and CDR2 SYGVQD (reference sequence). This CDR3 spans 13 amino acids. Preparation of TCR beta libraries was done by quantitative 5'-RACE with molecular barcodes. TCRdb reanalysed the 5' RACE reads using MiXCR and keeps one entry per CDR3 protein. The sample has over 95,000 distinct CDR3 sequences, about 7.7% seen once; the top ten hold approximately 9.7%. This clonotype has at least ten counts. No antigen is known for it. This rearrangement joins TRBV10-1 to TRBJ2-5; tentative D call: TRBD1 (6 bases). The sequence came from a male donor with ankylosing spondylitis or in good health (not recorded which). The sequencing input was blood, either unsorted or a sorted T cell fraction (not recorded which). The CDR3 DNA follows: TGCGCCAGCAGTGGACAGGCGGTAGAGACCCAGTACTTC. Translation gives CASSGQAVETQYF.